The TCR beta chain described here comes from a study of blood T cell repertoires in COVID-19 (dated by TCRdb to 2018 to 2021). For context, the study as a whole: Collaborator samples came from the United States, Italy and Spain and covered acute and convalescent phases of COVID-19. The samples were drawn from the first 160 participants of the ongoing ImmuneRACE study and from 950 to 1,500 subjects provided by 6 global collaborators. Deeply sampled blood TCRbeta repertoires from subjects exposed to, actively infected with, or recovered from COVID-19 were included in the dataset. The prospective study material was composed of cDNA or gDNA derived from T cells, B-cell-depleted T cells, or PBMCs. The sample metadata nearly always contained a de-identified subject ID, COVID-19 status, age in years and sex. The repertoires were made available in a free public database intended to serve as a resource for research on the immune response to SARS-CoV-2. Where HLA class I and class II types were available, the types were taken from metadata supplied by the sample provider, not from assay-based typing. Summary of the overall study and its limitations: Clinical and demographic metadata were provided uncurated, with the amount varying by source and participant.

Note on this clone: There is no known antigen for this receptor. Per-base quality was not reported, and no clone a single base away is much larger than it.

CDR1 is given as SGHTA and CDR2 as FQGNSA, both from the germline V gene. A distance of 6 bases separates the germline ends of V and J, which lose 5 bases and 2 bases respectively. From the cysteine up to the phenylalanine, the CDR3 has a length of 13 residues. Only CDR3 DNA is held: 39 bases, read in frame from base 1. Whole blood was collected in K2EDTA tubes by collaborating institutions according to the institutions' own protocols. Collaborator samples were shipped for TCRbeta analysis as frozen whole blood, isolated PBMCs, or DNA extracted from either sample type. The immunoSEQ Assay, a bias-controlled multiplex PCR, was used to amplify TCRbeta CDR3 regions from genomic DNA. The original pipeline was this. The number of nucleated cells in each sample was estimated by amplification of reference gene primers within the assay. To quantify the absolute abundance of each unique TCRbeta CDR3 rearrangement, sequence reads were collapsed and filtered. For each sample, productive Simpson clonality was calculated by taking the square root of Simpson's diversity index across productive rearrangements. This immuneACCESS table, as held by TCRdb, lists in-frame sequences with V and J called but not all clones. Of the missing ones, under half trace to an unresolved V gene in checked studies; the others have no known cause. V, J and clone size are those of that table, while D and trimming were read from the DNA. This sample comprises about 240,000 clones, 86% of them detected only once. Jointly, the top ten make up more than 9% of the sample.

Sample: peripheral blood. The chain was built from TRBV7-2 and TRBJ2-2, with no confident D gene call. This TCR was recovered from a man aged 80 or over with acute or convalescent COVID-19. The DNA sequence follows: TGTGCCAGCAGCCACAGAAACACCGGGGAGCTGTTTTTT. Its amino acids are CASSHRNTGELFF.